This TCR beta chain came from a study of T cells in Graves' hyperthyroidism and ophthalmopathy. The CDR3 runs 16 residues. J was trimmed by 5 bases and V by 1 base; bases with no gene match: 7. CDR1 is MNHEY and CDR2 is SMNVEV in the germline V gene (reference sequence). Study findings and constraints: A 13 V-J model separated ophthalmopathy from stable hyperthyroidism.

RNA transcripts were the template for amplifying TCR beta CDR3 regions. HTBI primers were used for first-round RT-PCR of the TCR CDR3. TCRdb itself ran the multiplex PCR reads through MiXCR, one entry per CDR3 protein. This sample has about 720,000 distinct CDR3 sequences, with around 20% found just once. Among the patients, aged 18 to 65, hyperthyroidism was newly diagnosed and had lasted under 2 months. Uncontrolled infection, other autoimmune disease, pregnancy and lactation each barred patients from inclusion. This clonotype was seen many times. Its antigen remains unidentified. The TCR originated in a woman between 45 and 60 years old with Graves' hyperthyroidism that later progressed to Graves' ophthalmopathy. The genes are TRBV27 and TRBJ2-3, with 9 bases fitting TRBD2. Sequencing was carried out using blood. CDR3 bases: TGTGCCAGCAGTTTATGGCGGGGGGGAGGTAGAGATACGCAGTATTTT. Its translation: CASSLWRGGGRDTQYF.